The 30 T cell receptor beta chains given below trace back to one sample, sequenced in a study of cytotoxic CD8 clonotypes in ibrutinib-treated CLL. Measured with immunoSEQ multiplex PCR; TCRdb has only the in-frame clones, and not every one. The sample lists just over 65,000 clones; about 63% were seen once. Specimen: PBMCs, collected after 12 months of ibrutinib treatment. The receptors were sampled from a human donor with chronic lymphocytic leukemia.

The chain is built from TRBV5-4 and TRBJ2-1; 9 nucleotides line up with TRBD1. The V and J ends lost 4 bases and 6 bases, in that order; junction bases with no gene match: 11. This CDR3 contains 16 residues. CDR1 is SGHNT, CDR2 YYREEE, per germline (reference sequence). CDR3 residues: CASSTISGTGRNEQFF. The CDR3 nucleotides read TGTGCCAGCAGCACTATTTCCGGGACAGGGCGCAATGAGCAGTTCTTC. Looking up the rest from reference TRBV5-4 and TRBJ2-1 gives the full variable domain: ETGVTQSPTHLIKTRGQQVTLRCSSQSGHNTVSWYQQALGQGPQFIFQYYREEENGRGNFPPRFSGLQFPNYSSELNVNALELDDSALYLCASSTISGTGRNEQFFGPGTRLTVL.

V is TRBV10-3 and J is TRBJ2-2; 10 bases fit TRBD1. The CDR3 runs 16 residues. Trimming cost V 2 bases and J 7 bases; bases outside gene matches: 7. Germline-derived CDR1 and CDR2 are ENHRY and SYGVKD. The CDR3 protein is CAISEAPGQGNGELFF. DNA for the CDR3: TGTGCCATCAGTGAGGCACCGGGACAGGGGAACGGGGAGCTGTTTTTT.

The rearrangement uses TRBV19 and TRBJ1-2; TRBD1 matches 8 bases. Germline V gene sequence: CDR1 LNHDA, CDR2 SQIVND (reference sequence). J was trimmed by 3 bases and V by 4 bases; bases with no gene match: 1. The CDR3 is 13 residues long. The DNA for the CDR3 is TGTGCCAGTAGTACGACAGGGGACTATGGCTACACCTTC. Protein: CASSTTGDYGYTF.

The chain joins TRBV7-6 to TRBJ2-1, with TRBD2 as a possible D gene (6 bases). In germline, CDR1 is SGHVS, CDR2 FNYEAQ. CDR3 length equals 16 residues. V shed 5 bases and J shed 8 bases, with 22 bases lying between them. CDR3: CASSPEWGGWGDEQFF. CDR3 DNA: TGTGCCAGCAGCCCCGAATGGGGCGGATGGGGGGATGAGCAGTTCTTC.

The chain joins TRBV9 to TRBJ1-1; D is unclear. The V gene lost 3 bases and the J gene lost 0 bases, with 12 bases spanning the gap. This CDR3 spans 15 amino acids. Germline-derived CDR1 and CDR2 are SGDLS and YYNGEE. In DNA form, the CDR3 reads TGTGCCAGCAGCGCAAGCCAGACTATGAACACTGAAGCTTTCTTT. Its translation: CASSASQTMNTEAFF.

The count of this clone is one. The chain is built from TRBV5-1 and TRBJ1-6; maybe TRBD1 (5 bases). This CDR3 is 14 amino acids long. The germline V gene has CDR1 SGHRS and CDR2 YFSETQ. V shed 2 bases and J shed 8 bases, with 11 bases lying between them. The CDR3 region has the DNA TGCGCCAGCAGCTTAGACAGCCATGATTCACCCCTCCACTTT. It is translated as CASSLDSHDSPLHF.

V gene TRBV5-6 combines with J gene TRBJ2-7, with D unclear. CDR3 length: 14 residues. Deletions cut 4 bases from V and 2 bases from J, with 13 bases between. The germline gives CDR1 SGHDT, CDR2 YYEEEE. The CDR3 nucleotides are TGTGCCAGCAGCAAGGCGACGGTTCCCTACGAGCAGTACTTC. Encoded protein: CASSKATVPYEQYF.

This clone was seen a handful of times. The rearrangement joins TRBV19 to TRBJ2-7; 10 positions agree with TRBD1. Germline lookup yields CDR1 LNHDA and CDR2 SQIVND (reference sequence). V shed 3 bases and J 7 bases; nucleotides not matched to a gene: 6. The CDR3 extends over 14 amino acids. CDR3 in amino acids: CASSIDRGQREQYF. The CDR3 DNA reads TGTGCCAGTAGTATCGACAGGGGGCAGCGGGAGCAGTACTTC.

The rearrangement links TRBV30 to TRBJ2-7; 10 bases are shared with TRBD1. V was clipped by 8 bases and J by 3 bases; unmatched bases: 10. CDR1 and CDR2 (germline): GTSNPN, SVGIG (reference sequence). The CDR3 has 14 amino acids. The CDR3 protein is CAGGGQGFSYEQYF. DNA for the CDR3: TGTGCCGGGGGGGGACAGGGGTTTAGCTACGAGCAGTACTTC. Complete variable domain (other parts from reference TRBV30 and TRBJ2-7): SQTIHQWPATLVQPVGSPLSLECTVEGTSNPNLYWYRQAAGRGLQLLFYSVGIGQISSEVPQNLSASRPQDRQFILSSKKLLLSDSGFYLCAGGGQGFSYEQYFGPGTRLTVT.

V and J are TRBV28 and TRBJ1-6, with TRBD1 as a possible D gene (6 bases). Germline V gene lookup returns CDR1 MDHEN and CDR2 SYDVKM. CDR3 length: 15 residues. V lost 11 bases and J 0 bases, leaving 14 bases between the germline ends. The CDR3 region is CAEQGRSSYNSPLHF. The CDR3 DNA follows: TGTGCCGAGCAGGGGAGGAGCTCCTATAATTCACCCCTCCACTTT. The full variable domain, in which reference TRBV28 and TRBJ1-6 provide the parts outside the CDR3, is DVKVTQSSRYLVKRTGEKVFLECVQDMDHENMFWYRQDPGLGLRLIYFSYDVKMKEKGDIPEGYSVSREKKERFSLILESASTNQTSMYLCAEQGRSSYNSPLHFGNGTRLTVT.

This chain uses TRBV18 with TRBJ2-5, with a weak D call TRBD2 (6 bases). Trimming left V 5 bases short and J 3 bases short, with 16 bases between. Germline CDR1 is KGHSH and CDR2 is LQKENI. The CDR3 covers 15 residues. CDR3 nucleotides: TGTGCCAGCTCAGGGGAGAGGCGGAGGGAAGAGACCCAGTACTTC. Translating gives CASSGERRREETQYF.

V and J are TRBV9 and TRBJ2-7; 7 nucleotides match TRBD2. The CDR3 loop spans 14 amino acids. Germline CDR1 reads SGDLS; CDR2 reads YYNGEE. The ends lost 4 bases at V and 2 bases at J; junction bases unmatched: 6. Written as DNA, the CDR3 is TGTGCCAGCAGCAGGCGGGGGAACGCCTACGAGCAGTACTTC. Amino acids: CASSRRGNAYEQYF. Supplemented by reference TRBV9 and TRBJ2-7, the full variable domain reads DSGVTQTPKHLITATGQRVTLRCSPRSGDLSVYWYQQSLDQGLQFLIQYYNGEERAKGNILERFSAQQFPDLHSELNLSSLELGDSALYFCASSRRGNAYEQYFGPGTRLTVT.

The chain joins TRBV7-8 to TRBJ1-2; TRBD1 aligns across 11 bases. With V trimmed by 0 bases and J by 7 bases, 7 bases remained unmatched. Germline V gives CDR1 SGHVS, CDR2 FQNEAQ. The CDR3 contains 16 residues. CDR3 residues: CASSLALGTGGFGYTF. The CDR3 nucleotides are TGTGCCAGCAGCTTAGCGCTAGGGACAGGGGGGTTTGGCTACACCTTC.

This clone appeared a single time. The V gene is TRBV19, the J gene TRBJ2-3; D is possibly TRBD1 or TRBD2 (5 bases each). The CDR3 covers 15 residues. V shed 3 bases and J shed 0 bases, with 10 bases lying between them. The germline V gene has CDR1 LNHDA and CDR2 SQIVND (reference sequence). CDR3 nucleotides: TGTGCCAGTAGTATGGGGGAGAGGAGCACAGATACGCAGTATTTT. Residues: CASSMGERSTDTQYF.

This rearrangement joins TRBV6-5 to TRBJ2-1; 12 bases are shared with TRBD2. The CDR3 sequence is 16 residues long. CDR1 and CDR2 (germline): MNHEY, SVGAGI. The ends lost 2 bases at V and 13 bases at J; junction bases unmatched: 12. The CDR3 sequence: CASSYPLLAGGRRQFF. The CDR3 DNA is TGTGCCAGCAGTTACCCCCTCCTAGCGGGGGGGCGTCGACAGTTCTTC.

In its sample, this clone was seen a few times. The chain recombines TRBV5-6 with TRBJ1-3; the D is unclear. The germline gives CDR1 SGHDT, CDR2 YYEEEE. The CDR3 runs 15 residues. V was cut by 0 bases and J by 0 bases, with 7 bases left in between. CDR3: CASSLVTISGNTIYF. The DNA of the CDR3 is TGTGCCAGCAGCTTGGTGACAATCTCTGGAAACACCATATATTTT.

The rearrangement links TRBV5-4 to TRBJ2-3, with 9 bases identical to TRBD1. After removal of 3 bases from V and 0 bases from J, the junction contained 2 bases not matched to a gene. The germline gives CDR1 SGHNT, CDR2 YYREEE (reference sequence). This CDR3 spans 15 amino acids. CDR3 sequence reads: CASSWDRVSTDTQYF. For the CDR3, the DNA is TGTGCCAGCAGCTGGGACAGGGTAAGCACAGATACGCAGTATTTT.

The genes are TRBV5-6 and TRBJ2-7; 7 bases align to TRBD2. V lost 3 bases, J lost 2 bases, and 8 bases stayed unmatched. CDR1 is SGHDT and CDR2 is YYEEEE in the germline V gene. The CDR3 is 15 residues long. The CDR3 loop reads CASSSGAGLAYEQYF. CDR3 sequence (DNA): TGTGCCAGCAGCTCAGGAGCGGGATTAGCCTACGAGCAGTACTTC.

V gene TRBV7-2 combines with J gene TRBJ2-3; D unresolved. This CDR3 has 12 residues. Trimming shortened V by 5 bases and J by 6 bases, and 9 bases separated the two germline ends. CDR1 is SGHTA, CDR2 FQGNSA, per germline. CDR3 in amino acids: CASSLSSDTQYF. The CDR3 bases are TGTGCCAGCAGCCTCAGTTCCGATACGCAGTATTTT.

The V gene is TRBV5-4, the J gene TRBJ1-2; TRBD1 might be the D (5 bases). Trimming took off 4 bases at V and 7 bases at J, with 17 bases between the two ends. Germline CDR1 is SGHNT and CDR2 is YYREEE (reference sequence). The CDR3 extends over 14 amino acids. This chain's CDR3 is CASSATRESGGYTF. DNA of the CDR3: TGTGCCAGCAGCGCTACCAGGGAATCGGGTGGCTACACCTTC.

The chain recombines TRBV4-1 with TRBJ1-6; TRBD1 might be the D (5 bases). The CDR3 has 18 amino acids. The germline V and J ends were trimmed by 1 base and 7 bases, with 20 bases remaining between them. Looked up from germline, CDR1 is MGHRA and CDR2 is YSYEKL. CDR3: CASSQAPLTESANSPLHF. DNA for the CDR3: TGCGCCAGCAGCCAAGCCCCTCTGACAGAGTCTGCGAATTCACCCCTCCACTTT.

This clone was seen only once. CDR3 in amino acids: CASSAGQNYGYTF. DNA of the CDR3: TGTGCCAGCAGTGCAGGGCAGAACTATGGCTACACCTTC. This sequence joins TRBV6-1 and TRBJ1-2; TRBD1 is a possible D gene (5 bases). CDR1 is MNHNS, CDR2 SASEGT, per germline. V was cut by 4 bases and J by 2 bases, with 8 bases left in between. The CDR3 extends over 13 amino acids.

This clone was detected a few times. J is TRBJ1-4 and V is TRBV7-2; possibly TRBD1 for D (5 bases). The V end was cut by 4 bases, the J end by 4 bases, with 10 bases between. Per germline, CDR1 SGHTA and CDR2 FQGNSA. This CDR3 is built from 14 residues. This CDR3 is CASSYSGGNEKLFF. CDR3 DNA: TGTGCCAGCAGCTACTCCGGGGGTAATGAAAAACTGTTTTTT.

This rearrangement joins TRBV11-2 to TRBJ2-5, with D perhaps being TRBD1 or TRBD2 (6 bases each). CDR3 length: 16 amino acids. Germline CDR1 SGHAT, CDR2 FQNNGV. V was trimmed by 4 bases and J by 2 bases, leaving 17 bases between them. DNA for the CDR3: TGTGCCAGCAGCTCTCTACGGGGGCTTTTTCAAGAGACCCAGTACTTC. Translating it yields CASSSLRGLFQETQYF.

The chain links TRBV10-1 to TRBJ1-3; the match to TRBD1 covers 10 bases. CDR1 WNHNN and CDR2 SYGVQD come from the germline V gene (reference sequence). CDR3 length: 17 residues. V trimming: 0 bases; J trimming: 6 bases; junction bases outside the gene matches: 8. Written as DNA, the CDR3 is TGCGCCAGCAGTGAGTCGGGACAGGGGATCCTGGCAAACACCATATATTTT. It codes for CASSESGQGILANTIYF.

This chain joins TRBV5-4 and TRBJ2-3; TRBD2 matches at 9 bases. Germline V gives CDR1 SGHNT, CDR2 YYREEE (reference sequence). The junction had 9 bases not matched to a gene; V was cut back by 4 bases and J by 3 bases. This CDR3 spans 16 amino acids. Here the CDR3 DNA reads TGTGCCAGCAGCGAGGCTAGCGGGGTTATGACAGATACGCAGTATTTT. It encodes CASSEASGVMTDTQYF.

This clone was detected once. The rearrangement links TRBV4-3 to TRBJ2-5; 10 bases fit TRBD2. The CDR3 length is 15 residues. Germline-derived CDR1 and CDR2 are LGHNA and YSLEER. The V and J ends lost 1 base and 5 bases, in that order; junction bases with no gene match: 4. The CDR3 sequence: CASSQALAGEETQYF. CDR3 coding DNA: TGCGCCAGCAGCCAAGCGCTAGCGGGGGAGGAGACCCAGTACTTC.

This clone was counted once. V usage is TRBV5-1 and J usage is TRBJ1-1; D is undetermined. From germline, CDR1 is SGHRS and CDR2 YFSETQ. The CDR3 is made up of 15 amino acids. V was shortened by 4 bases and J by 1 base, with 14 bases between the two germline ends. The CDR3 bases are TGCGCCAGCAGCCCGGAGGCCCAACCGAACACTGAAGCTTTCTTT. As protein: CASSPEAQPNTEAFF.

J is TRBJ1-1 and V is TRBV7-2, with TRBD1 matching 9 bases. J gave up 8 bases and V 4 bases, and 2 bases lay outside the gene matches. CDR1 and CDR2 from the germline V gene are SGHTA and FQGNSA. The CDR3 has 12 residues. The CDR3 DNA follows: TGTGCCAGCAGCTCTACAGGGGGCGAAGCTTTCTTT. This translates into CASSSTGGEAFF. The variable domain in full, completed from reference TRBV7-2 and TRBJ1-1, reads GAGVSQSPSNKVTEKGKDVELRCDPISGHTALYWYRQSLGQGLEFLIYFQGNSAPDKSGLPSDRFSAERTGGSVSTLTIQRTQQEDSAVYLCASSSTGGEAFFGQGTRLTVV.

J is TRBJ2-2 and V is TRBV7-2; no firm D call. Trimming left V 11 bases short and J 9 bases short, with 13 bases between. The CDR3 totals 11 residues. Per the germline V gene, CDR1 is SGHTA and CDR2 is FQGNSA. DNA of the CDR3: TGTGCCTGGGGTGTCCGAAGGGAGCTGTTTTTT. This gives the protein CAWGVRRELFF. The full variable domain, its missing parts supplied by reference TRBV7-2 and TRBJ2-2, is GAGVSQSPSNKVTEKGKDVELRCDPISGHTALYWYRQSLGQGLEFLIYFQGNSAPDKSGLPSDRFSAERTGGSVSTLTIQRTQQEDSAVYLCAWGVRRELFFGEGSRLTVL.